The clone carrying this T cell receptor beta chain came up a few times. This specimen belongs to a study of blood T cell repertoires in COVID-19. Study context: Acute and convalescent COVID-19 specimens originated in the United States, Italy and Spain.

The CDR3 loop spans 16 amino acids. V was trimmed by 2 bases and J by 5 bases, leaving 16 bases between them. The germline V gene encodes CDR1 MNHNS and CDR2 SASEGT. Original methodology: Quantification of nucleated cells was approximated via reference gene primer amplification. Assay used: immunoSEQ multiplex PCR; TCRdb lists only in-frame clones, some missing. That table gives V, J and clone size, and the DNA gave D and trimming. The table includes some 200,000 clones, around 80% detected once. The gene calls are TRBV6-1 and TRBJ1-5, with D possibly matching TRBD1 (6 bases). The receptor was isolated from a man between 25 and 39 years old with active or convalescent COVID-19. Material: peripheral blood. The CDR3 reads CASSEILTGLDQPQHF. The CDR3 DNA sequence: TGTGCCAGCAGTGAAATCCTCACAGGGCTAGATCAGCCCCAGCATTTT.